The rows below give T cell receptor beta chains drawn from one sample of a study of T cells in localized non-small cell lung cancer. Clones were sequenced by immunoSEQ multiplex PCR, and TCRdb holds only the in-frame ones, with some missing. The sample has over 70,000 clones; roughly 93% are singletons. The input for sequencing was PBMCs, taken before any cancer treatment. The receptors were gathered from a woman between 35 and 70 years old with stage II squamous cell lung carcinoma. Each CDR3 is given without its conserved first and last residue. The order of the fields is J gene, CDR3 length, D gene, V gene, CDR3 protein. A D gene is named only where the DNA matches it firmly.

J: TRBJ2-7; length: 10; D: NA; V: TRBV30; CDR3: AWKKDMHEQY
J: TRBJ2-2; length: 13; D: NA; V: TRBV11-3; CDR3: ASSLGGVTTGELF
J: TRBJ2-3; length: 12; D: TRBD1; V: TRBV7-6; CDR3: ASSTSDRGDTQY
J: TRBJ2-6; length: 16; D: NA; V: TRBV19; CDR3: ASSIFAGSSSGANVLT
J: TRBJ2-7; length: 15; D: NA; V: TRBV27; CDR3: ASSFRLNPPGTYEQY
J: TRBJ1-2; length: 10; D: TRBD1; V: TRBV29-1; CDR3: SGGDRNYGYT
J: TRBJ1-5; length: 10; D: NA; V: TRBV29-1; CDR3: SVAGDNQPQH
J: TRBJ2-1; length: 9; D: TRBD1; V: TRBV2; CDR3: ARDRVNEQF
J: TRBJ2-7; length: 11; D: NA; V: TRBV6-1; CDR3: ASSILSSYEQY
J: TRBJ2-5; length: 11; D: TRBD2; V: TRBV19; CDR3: ASSKGLAETQY
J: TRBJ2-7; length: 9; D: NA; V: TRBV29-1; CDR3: SVGTFYEQY
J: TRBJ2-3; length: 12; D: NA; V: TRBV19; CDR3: ASSTRGRTDTQY
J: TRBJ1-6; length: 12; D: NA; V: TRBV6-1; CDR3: ASSEQGWDSPLH
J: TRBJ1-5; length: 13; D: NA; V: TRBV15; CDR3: ATSSFTGYNQPQH